This entry lists 19 T cell receptor beta chains sequenced from one sample in a study of blood T cells in healthy people across ages. A sample-barcoded 5' primer and a J-beta primer mix were used in a second PCR of roughly 6 to 11 cycles. From the 5' RACE reads, TCRdb called clonotypes with MiXCR, one entry per CDR3 protein. The repertoire holds 850,000 to 1,100,000 distinct CDR3 sequences, with roughly two fifths as singletons. Sequenced: blood. The receptors here all came from a man between 18 and 29 years old in good health.

In this sample, this clonotype turned up a few times. V is TRBV30 and J is TRBJ2-3; possibly TRBD1 for D (5 bases). Germline-derived CDR1 and CDR2 are GTSNPN and SVGIG (reference sequence). V shed 2 bases and J shed 6 bases, with 12 bases lying between them. The CDR3 totals 13 residues. The CDR3 DNA is TGTGCCTGGAGTCCGGACAAAGGCGATACGCAGTATTTT. Translation gives CAWSPDKGDTQYF.

This clonotype was found a few times. The V and J genes are TRBV20-1 and TRBJ1-1; D is uncertain. The V gene's germline CDR1 is DFQATT and CDR2 SNEGSKA (reference sequence). This CDR3 is built from 12 residues. V shed 3 bases and J shed 8 bases, with 13 bases lying between them. The CDR3 DNA is TGCAGTGCTAGGTTCCAGACTAGAGAAGCTTTCTTT. This gives the protein CSARFQTREAFF.

The genes are TRBV6-2 or TRBV6-3 and TRBJ2-4; D is perhaps TRBD2 (6 bases). The J call is in doubt because the DNA end fits TRBJ2-5 better. The germline CDR1 and CDR2 sequences are MNHEY and SVGEGT. This CDR3 is 14 amino acids long. In nucleotides, the CDR3 is TGTGCCAGCAGTTACTCGGGGGGTATCGAGACCCAGTACTTC. Translating it yields CASSYSGGIETQYF.

V usage is TRBV2 and J usage is TRBJ1-2; D is unclear. The CDR3 consists of 15 residues. V lost 2 bases and J 4 bases, leaving 14 bases between the germline ends. The V gene's germline CDR1 is SNHLY and CDR2 FYNNEI. The CDR3 sequence is CASSESFGAAYGYTF. The CDR3, as DNA: TGTGCCAGCAGTGAATCGTTTGGCGCCGCCTATGGCTACACCTTC.

This chain uses TRBV27 with TRBJ2-7, with a tentative D call TRBD1 (6 bases). The germline V gene encodes CDR1 MNHEY and CDR2 SMNVEV (reference sequence). This CDR3 comprises 17 residues. V lost 2 bases and J 1 base, leaving 18 bases between the germline ends. The CDR3 sequence is CASSLGGGNRASYEQYF. Written as DNA, the CDR3 is TGTGCCAGCAGTTTAGGTGGGGGAAACAGGGCTTCCTACGAGCAGTACTTC.

J is TRBJ2-5 and V is TRBV12-3 or TRBV12-4; D perhaps matches TRBD1 (6 bases). V shed 5 bases and J shed 2 bases, with 15 bases lying between them. This CDR3 contains 15 residues. The CDR3 sequence is CASSGGRGEQETQYF. The CDR3 bases are TGTGCCAGCAGTGGGGGCAGGGGCGAACAAGAGACCCAGTACTTC.

This clonotype showed up many times. This chain links TRBV4-3 with TRBJ1-2; the D gene is possibly TRBD1 (5 bases). Germline V lookup: CDR1 LGHNA, CDR2 YSLEER. The ends were cut back, 0 bases at V and 0 bases at J, with 5 bases in the middle. The CDR3 loop spans 14 amino acids. The CDR3 is CASSQETANYGYTF. DNA of the CDR3: TGCGCCAGCAGCCAAGAGACAGCTAACTATGGCTACACCTTC.

The chain has TRBV5-5 and TRBJ1-2, with a possible D match to TRBD1 (6 bases). Per the germline V gene, CDR1 is SGHKS and CDR2 is YYEKEE (reference sequence). Between the trimmed V and J ends, which lost 5 bases and 1 base, there was a span of 18 bases. CDR3 length: 16 amino acids. The CDR3 protein is CASRPSQGSINYGYTF. The CDR3 region has the DNA TGTGCCAGCAGGCCGAGTCAGGGGTCTATTAACTATGGCTACACCTTC.

The chain carries TRBV7-2 and TRBJ2-5, with 7 bases fitting TRBD2. CDR3 length equals 16 residues. Trimming cost V 2 bases and J 0 bases; bases outside gene matches: 6. From germline, CDR1 is SGHTA and CDR2 FQGNSA. The chain's CDR3 is CASSLRGGTDQETQYF. The CDR3 nucleotides read TGTGCCAGCAGCTTAAGGGGAGGGACGGACCAAGAGACCCAGTACTTC.

The table lists this clonotype with a count of one. V and J are TRBV4-3 and TRBJ1-5; D is possibly TRBD1 (5 bases). Germline V gives CDR1 LGHNA, CDR2 YSLEER. The CDR3 runs to 17 residues. The ends were cut back, 0 bases at V and 6 bases at J, with 18 bases in the middle. CDR3 in amino acids: CASSQDFLGFGGQPQHF. The CDR3 DNA is TGCGCCAGCAGCCAAGATTTTTTAGGATTTGGGGGTCAGCCCCAGCATTTT.

The chain is built from TRBV20-1 and TRBJ2-4; D remains ambiguous. Germline V gene lookup returns CDR1 DFQATT and CDR2 SNEGSKA (reference sequence). The CDR3 consists of 14 residues. V was trimmed by 3 bases and J by 0 bases, leaving 9 bases between them. This chain's CDR3 is CSASPGLAKNIQYF. Written as DNA, the CDR3 is TGCAGTGCTAGCCCCGGATTAGCCAAAAACATTCAGTACTTC.

The chain couples TRBV4-3 to TRBJ2-3; 7 nucleotides match TRBD1. Trimming at V came to 6 bases and at J to 6 bases, leaving 6 bases not matched to a gene. Germline values: CDR1 LGHNA, CDR2 YSLEER. The CDR3 is 13 amino acids. In DNA, the CDR3 is TGCGCCAGCAGGGGAACAGGGGTCGATACGCAGTATTTT. It translates to CASRGTGVDTQYF.

With respect to this clonotype: One end of the junction does not line up with germline, which may come from a read error. This chain links TRBV4-1 with TRBJ1-5; possible D gene TRBD1, 5 bases. CDR1 MGHRA and CDR2 YSYEKL come from the germline V gene. The CDR3 sequence is 15 residues long. CDR3 in amino acids: CAGSQEAPQGQPQHF. The DNA for the CDR3 is TGCGCCGGCAGCCAGGAAGCGCCTCAGGGTCAGCCCCAGCATTTT.

This rearrangement joins TRBV4-2 to TRBJ1-1; D may be TRBD1 (6 bases). CDR3 size: 16 residues. V was clipped by 7 bases and J by 0 bases, with 18 bases between them. CDR1 is LGHNA, CDR2 YNFKEQ, per germline. The CDR3: CASTAGGGGMNTEAFF. The CDR3 DNA follows: TGTGCCAGCACCGCCGGGGGGGGCGGGATGAACACTGAAGCTTTCTTT.

The chain couples TRBV3-1 to TRBJ1-2; D is perhaps TRBD1 (6 bases). The germline CDR1 and CDR2 sequences are LGHDT and YNNKEL (reference sequence). V was cut by 5 bases and J by 8 bases, with 18 bases left in between. This CDR3 is 14 amino acids long. CDR3 sequence reads: CASSLRDDRSGYTF. CDR3 coding DNA: TGTGCCAGCAGCTTGCGCGACGACAGGTCAGGCTACACCTTC.

The chain links TRBV4-3 to TRBJ1-1; no clear D. Looked up from germline, CDR1 is LGHNA and CDR2 is YSLEER. The CDR3 runs 13 residues. Trimming removed 0 bases at V and 10 bases at J, with 12 bases between. The CDR3 loop reads CASSQDIGRGAFF. CDR3 DNA: TGCGCCAGCAGCCAAGATATAGGTCGGGGAGCTTTCTTT.

Only a few counts were recorded for this clonotype. This chain connects TRBV6-6 to TRBJ1-5; no reliable D call. Between the trimmed V and J ends, which lost 3 bases and 0 bases, there was a span of 15 bases. Germline V gene sequence: CDR1 MNHNY, CDR2 SVGAGI (reference sequence). The CDR3 has 17 amino acids. CDR3 region: CASSYTSMEYSNQPQHF. CDR3 nucleotide sequence: TGTGCCAGCAGTTATACGTCGATGGAGTATAGCAATCAGCCCCAGCATTTT.

V is TRBV5-6 and J is TRBJ2-1; D call uncertain. V lost 3 bases and J 9 bases, leaving 16 bases between the germline ends. The CDR3 has 14 amino acids. Germline CDR1 SGHDT, CDR2 YYEEEE. The CDR3 loop is CASSSVAGGLEQFF. The CDR3 DNA reads TGTGCCAGCAGCTCGGTGGCCGGTGGGCTTGAGCAGTTCTTC.

The rearrangement uses TRBV20-1 and TRBJ1-4; 8 bases map to TRBD1. J was trimmed by 7 bases and V by 0 bases; bases with no gene match: 4. From germline, CDR1 is DFQATT and CDR2 SNEGSKA (reference sequence). This CDR3 is 14 amino acids long. CDR3 sequence reads: CSAREGQGVEKLFF. CDR3 DNA: TGCAGTGCTAGAGAAGGACAGGGAGTTGAAAAACTGTTTTTT.